This record concerns one T cell receptor (beta chain) sequence. This clone was observed once. There is no known antigen for this receptor. No clone much larger than this one lies a single base away; base qualities are absent. CDR1 LNHDA and CDR2 SQIVND were looked up in the germline V gene (reference sequence). The CDR3 runs 15 residues from the cysteine to the phenylalanine. CDR3 DNA only is kept here, 45 bases in frame from base 1. V lost 7 bases and J lost 3 bases; the stretch between them is 15 bases long. This record belongs to a study of preoperative IRX-2 immunotherapy in early breast cancer (dated by TCRdb to the late 2010s). Explained via the paper, the treatment or condition label denotes: preoperative locoregional IRX-2 cytokine immunotherapy. The samples were obtained from a phase Ib study that tested preoperative, locoregional IRX-2 cytokine immunotherapy meant to prime immune responses. Donors were patients with early-stage breast cancer who received IRX-2 before surgery.

The protocol used for the library was the immunoSEQ multiplex PCR assay. The table comes from immuneACCESS by way of TCRdb, which keeps in-frame sequences with V and J called. Part of the clones is missing from these tables; in studies checked, under half for an unresolved V gene and the rest for unknown reasons. In this sample the table shows 40,000 to 50,000 clones, approximately 80% of which occur a single time. 0.95% to 1.5% of the sample lies in the top ten. Sequenced material: tumor tissue, taken after IRX-2 immunotherapy. Recombination connected TRBV19 to TRBJ2-2, with no confidently assigned D gene. This sequence originates from a human donor with breast cancer. The CDR3 region reads CASTVPVPYTGELFF. The bases are TGTGCCAGTACAGTCCCGGTCCCATACACCGGGGAGCTGTTTTTT. The CDR3 plus the reference TRBV19 and TRBJ2-2 genes for the other parts give the full variable domain: DGGITQSPKYLFRKEGQNVTLSCEQNLNHDAMYWYRQDPGQGLRLIYYSQIVNDFQKGDIAEGYSVSREKKESFPLTVTSAQKNPTAFYLCASTVPVPYTGELFFGEGSRLTVL.